This T cell receptor (beta chain) emerged from a study of T cell responses to AZD1222 COVID-19 vaccine. Generated by immunoSEQ multiplex PCR, the TCRdb table keeps only in-frame clones and is missing some. Of some 110,000 clones in the sample, roughly 90% are singletons; the top ten hold 4.4%. Material: peripheral blood, obtained on day 0 of AZD1222 vaccination. The clonotype originates from an adult in good health.

In DNA form, the CDR3 reads TGCGCCAGCAGCCAGGACAGTCTCAATCAGCCCCAGCATTTT. Translating it yields CASSQDSLNQPQHF. V usage is TRBV4-1 and J usage is TRBJ1-5; maybe TRBD1 (6 bases). Germline loops: CDR1 MGHRA, CDR2 YSYEKL. CDR3 length: 14 residues. V was cut by 3 bases and J by 3 bases, with 9 bases left in between.